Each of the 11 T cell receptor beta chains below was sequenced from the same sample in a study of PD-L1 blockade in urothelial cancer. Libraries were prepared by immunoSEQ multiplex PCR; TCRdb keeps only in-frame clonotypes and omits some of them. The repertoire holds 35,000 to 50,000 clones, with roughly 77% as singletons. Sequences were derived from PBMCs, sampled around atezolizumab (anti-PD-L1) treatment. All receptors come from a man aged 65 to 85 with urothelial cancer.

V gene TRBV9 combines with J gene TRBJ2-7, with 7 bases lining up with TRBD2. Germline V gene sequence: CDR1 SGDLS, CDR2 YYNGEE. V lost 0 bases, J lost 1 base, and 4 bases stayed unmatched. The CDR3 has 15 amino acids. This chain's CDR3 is CASSVAAGGSYEQYF. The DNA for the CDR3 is TGTGCCAGCAGCGTAGCTGCCGGGGGGTCCTACGAGCAGTACTTC.

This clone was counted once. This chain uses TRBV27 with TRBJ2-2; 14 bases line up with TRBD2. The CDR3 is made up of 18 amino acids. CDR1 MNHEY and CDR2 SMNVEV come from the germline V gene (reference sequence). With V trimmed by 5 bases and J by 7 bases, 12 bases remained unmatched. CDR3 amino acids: CASSRETSGRAGGGELFF. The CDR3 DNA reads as TGTGCCAGCAGTAGGGAGACTAGCGGGAGGGCCGGTGGCGGGGAGCTGTTTTTT.

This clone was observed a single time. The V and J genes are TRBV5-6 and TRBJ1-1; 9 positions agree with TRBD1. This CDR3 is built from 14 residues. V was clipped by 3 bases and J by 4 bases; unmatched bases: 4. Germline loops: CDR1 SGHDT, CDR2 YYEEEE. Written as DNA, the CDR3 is TGTGCCAGCAGCTCCGGGACAGGGTTCACTGAAGCTTTCTTT. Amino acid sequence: CASSSGTGFTEAFF.

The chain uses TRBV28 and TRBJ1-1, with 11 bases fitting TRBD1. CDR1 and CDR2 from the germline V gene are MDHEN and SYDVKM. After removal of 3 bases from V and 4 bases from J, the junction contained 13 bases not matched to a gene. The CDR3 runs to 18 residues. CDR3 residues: CASSFLLGQGAFGTEAFF. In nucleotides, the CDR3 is TGTGCCAGCAGTTTCCTCCTCGGACAGGGGGCCTTTGGCACTGAAGCTTTCTTT.

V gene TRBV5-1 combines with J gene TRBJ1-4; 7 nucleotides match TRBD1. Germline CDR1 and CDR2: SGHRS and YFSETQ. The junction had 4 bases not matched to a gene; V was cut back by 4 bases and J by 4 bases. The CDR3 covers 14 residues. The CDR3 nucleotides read TGCGCCAGCAGCCCCGGACAGGATAATGAAAAACTGTTTTTT. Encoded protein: CASSPGQDNEKLFF.

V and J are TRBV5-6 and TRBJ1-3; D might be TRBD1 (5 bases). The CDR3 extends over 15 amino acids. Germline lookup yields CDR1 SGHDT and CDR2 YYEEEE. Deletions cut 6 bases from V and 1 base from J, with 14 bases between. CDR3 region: CASTRGGLSGNTIYF. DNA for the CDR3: TGTGCCAGCACCCGGGGGGGACTATCTGGAAACACCATATATTTT.

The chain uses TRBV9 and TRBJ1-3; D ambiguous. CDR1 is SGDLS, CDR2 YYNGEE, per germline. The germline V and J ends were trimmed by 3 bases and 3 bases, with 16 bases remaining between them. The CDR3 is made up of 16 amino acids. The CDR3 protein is CASSAFSGLLGNTIYF. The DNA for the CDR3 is TGTGCCAGCAGCGCATTTTCGGGTTTGCTTGGAAACACCATATATTTT. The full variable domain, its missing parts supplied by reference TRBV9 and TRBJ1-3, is DSGVTQTPKHLITATGQRVTLRCSPRSGDLSVYWYQQSLDQGLQFLIQYYNGEERAKGNILERFSAQQFPDLHSELNLSSLELGDSALYFCASSAFSGLLGNTIYFGEGSWLTVV.

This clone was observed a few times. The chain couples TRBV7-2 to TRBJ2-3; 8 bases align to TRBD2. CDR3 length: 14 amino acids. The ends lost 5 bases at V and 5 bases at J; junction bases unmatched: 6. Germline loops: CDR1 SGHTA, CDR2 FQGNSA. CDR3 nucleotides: TGTGCCAGCAGCACGACTAGCGTGGAAGATACGCAGTATTTT. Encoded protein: CASSTTSVEDTQYF.

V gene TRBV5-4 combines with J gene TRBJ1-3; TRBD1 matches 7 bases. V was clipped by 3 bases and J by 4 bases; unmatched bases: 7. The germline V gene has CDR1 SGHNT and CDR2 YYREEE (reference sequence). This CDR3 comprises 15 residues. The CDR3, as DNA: TGTGCCAGCAGCTACCGGACAGGAGGGGGAAACACCATATATTTT. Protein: CASSYRTGGGNTIYF.

The CDR3 coding sequence is TGTGCCAGCAGCTTAGAGAGGGCAGCGGGTGATGGCTACACCTTC. This gives the protein CASSLERAAGDGYTF. This rearrangement joins TRBV7-6 to TRBJ1-2, with D uncertain. Trimming removed 1 base at V and 6 bases at J, with 15 bases between. CDR1 is SGHVS and CDR2 is FNYEAQ in the germline V gene. CDR3 length: 15 amino acids.

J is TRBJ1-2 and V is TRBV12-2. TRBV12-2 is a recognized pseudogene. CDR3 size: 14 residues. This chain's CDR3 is CASRSGLRCSSYTF. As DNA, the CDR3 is TGTGCAAGTCGCTCAGGACTTCGCTGTTCAAGCTACACCTTC.